This T cell receptor (beta chain) was identified in a study of coeliac disease. To note about this clone: Its cognate antigen is unknown.

V dropped 5 bases and J dropped 7 bases, with 11 bases sitting between them. CDR3 length: 11 residues. Germline V gene lookup returns CDR1 DFQATT and CDR2 SNEGSKA (reference sequence). Cells were frozen in aliquots of around 540,000, and one aliquot per fraction was sequenced. The protocol was immunoSEQ multiplex PCR, while the TCRdb copy is restricted to in-frame clones and leaves out a portion. Among roughly 5,000 clones listed, roughly 71% were seen once. General study points: Cross-contamination between intraepithelial and lamina propria cells was possible. The authors considered this approach unsuitable for unbiased detection of gliadin-specific T cells.

The rearrangement joins TRBV20-1 to TRBJ1-1, with D maybe TRBD1 (6 bases). The clonotype was recovered from a woman in her 40s. The sample consisted of lymphocytes from the gut lamina propria. Written as DNA, the CDR3 is TGCAGTGCTGAGGGGGTCGGTGAAGCTTTCTTT. Translated: CSAEGVGEAFF.